The 25 T cell receptor beta chains reported below all come from one sample, sequenced in a study of technical replicates of blood from several donors (dated by TCRdb to 2016 to 2017). The library was made by the immunoSEQ multiplex PCR assay. TCRdb provides this immuneACCESS table in a form limited to in-frame rearrangements. Some clones are lacking; in checked studies, under half of them reflect an unresolved V gene, and why the rest are absent is not known. This sample gives approximately 76,000 clones in total; less than 98% of them show up just once. The leading ten clones occupy less than 0.2% of the sample. Sequenced sample: T cells isolated from PBMCs. These receptors all stem from a human donor in good health.

In nucleotides, the CDR3 is TGTGCCAGCAGAACCACTCCCTACGAGCAGTACTTC. Translating gives CASRTTPYEQYF. V is TRBV6-5 and J is TRBJ2-7; D uncertain. V was pared by 6 bases and J by 2 bases, with 8 bases between. From germline, CDR1 is MNHEY and CDR2 SVGAGI. The length of the CDR3 is 12 residues.

The V gene is TRBV7-6, the J gene TRBJ2-5; D is unresolved. The J call could be wrong; TRBJ2-7 is a better fit for the DNA end. Per the germline V gene, CDR1 is SGHVS and CDR2 is FNYEAQ. The CDR3 sequence is 13 residues long. In nucleotides, the CDR3 is TGTGCCAGCAGTGACCGAGGATCCTACGAGCAGTACTTC. Protein sequence: CASSDRGSYEQYF.

This chain links TRBV11-2 with TRBJ2-7; TRBD2 aligns across 14 bases. This CDR3 is built from 18 residues. V lost 3 bases and J lost 6; bases outside the gene matches: 13. Per germline, CDR1 SGHAT and CDR2 FQNNGV. DNA for the CDR3: TGTGCCAGCAGCTTTACACGGGGACTAGCGGGAGTACTCCGCGAGCAGTACTTC. Its protein product is CASSFTRGLAGVLREQYF.

This chain connects TRBV5-1 to TRBJ2-7; 8 bases match TRBD1. Germline CDR1 and CDR2: SGHRS and YFSETQ. Germline trimming cut 0 bases from V and 7 bases from J; bases unmatched to any gene: 6. The CDR3 loop spans 14 amino acids. The CDR3 loop is CASSLGTGSREQYF. CDR3 nucleotides: TGCGCCAGCAGCTTGGGGACAGGGAGTCGAGAGCAGTACTTC.

The chain carries TRBV6-1 and TRBJ2-7; 9 bases line up with TRBD1. Trimming removed 8 bases from V and 6 bases from J; junction bases left unmatched: 8. Per germline, CDR1 MNHNS and CDR2 SASEGT. This CDR3 is 13 amino acids long. The CDR3 coding sequence is TGTGCCAGCTCTCCGGGACAGGGACGCGAGCAGTACTTC. This sequence encodes CASSPGQGREQYF.

This chain's CDR3 is CASSFDQTVYTF. CDR3 coding DNA: TGTGCCAGCAGCTTTGACCAAACAGTCTACACCTTC. The rearrangement links TRBV5-4 to TRBJ1-2; D gene ambiguous. CDR1 and CDR2 from the germline V gene are SGHNT and YYREEE (reference sequence). The ends were cut back, 2 bases at V and 10 bases at J, with 12 bases in the middle. The length of the CDR3 is 12 residues.

This clone was seen a few times. This chain links TRBV11-2 with TRBJ1-5; TRBD1 agrees at 9 bases. The length of the CDR3 is 16 residues. From germline, CDR1 is SGHAT and CDR2 FQNNGV. The V gene end was trimmed by 5 bases and the J gene end by 6 bases; junction bases not matched to a gene: 11. In nucleotides, the CDR3 is TGTGCCAGCAGCCACGGGACAGGGCTTCAGGGTCAGCCCCAGCATTTT. This sequence encodes CASSHGTGLQGQPQHF.

The chain is built from TRBV7-9 and TRBJ1-4; no clear D gene. CDR3 length equals 18 residues. Germline V gives CDR1 SEHNR, CDR2 FQNEAQ (reference sequence). Trimming removed 1 base from V and 0 bases from J, with 15 bases in between. CDR3 nucleotides: TGTGCCAGCAGCTTAGGAGCGGGCCTCGGGGCAACTAATGAAAAACTGTTTTTT. Residues: CASSLGAGLGATNEKLFF.

The chain joins TRBV18 to TRBJ2-7; 7 positions agree with TRBD1. The germline V gene has CDR1 KGHSH and CDR2 LQKENI. With 2 bases clipped from V and 3 bases from J, the junction kept 22 bases outside the gene matches. The CDR3 totals 20 residues. The CDR3 nucleotides are TGTGCCAGCTCACCAGGGGTACAGGGGCCCTCGAAAGTAGGGCTCTACGAGCAGTACTTC. This encodes CASSPGVQGPSKVGLYEQYF.

The rearrangement uses TRBV4-1 and TRBJ2-5; D is possibly TRBD1 (6 bases). CDR3 length: 15 amino acids. V gave up 4 bases and J gave up 1 base, with 13 bases separating them. Germline assignment: CDR1 MGHRA and CDR2 YSYEKL. DNA for the CDR3: TGCGCCAGCAGCCTCACAGGGAACTCCCAAGAGACCCAGTACTTC. Translating gives CASSLTGNSQETQYF.

The rearrangement joins TRBV2 to TRBJ2-1, with 7 bases aligning to TRBD1. V lost 7 bases to trimming and J lost 9 bases; unmatched junction nucleotides: 9. The CDR3 has 13 residues. Germline V gene lookup returns CDR1 SNHLY and CDR2 FYNNEI. The CDR3 DNA sequence: TGTGCCAGCAAGAGAGGGGGCATCGGTGAGCAGTTCTTC. It specifies CASKRGGIGEQFF.

This rearrangement joins TRBV10-1 to TRBJ2-3, with 10 bases identical to TRBD2. Germline-derived CDR1 and CDR2 are WNHNN and SYGVQD (reference sequence). Trimming removed 4 bases from V and 3 bases from J; junction bases left unmatched: 10. The CDR3 spans 17 residues. DNA for the CDR3: TGCGCCAGCAGTGTCGGTACTAGCGGGGTTACGACAGATACGCAGTATTTT. Protein sequence: CASSVGTSGVTTDTQYF.

The rearrangement links TRBV5-6 to TRBJ2-2; a possible D gene is TRBD2 (6 bases). The germline CDR1 and CDR2 sequences are SGHDT and YYEEEE. V dropped 3 bases and J dropped 1 base, with 10 bases sitting between them. The CDR3 spans 15 residues. The CDR3 coding sequence is TGTGCCAGCAGCTCTCGACTAGAGAACACCGGGGAGCTGTTTTTT. Amino acids: CASSSRLENTGELFF.

This chain joins TRBV5-1 and TRBJ2-5; 9 positions match TRBD1. CDR1 SGHRS and CDR2 YFSETQ come from the germline V gene. The CDR3 sequence is 16 residues long. V was clipped by 3 bases and J by 2 bases; unmatched bases: 8. This chain's CDR3 is CASSSTGTGRQETQYF. CDR3 nucleotide sequence: TGCGCCAGCAGCTCTACCGGGACAGGGAGACAAGAGACCCAGTACTTC.

The rearrangement joins TRBV19 to TRBJ2-2; D remains ambiguous. Germline assignment: CDR1 LNHDA and CDR2 SQIVND (reference sequence). The ends were cut back, 3 bases at V and 4 bases at J, with 6 bases in the middle. The CDR3 loop spans 13 amino acids. In DNA, the CDR3 is TGTGCCAGTAGTATCGGTAGCACCGGGGAGCTGTTTTTT. Its translation: CASSIGSTGELFF.

The chain carries TRBV30 and TRBJ1-1, with TRBD1 as a possible D gene (6 bases). The CDR3 is 12 residues long. Per germline, CDR1 GTSNPN and CDR2 SVGIG (reference sequence). Trimming pared 2 bases from V and 6 bases from J, leaving 10 bases between. CDR3 loop: CAWSQDSSEAFF. The CDR3 region has the DNA TGTGCCTGGAGTCAGGACAGTTCTGAAGCTTTCTTT.

The chain links TRBV14 to TRBJ2-7; 12 nucleotides align to TRBD2. Germline V gives CDR1 SGHDN, CDR2 FVKESK. This CDR3 is 18 amino acids long. Trimming at V came to 3 bases and at J to 5 bases, leaving 14 bases not matched to a gene. The CDR3 sequence: CASSQPPLTSGSFHEQYF. CDR3 nucleotides: TGTGCCAGCAGCCAGCCACCTTTGACTAGCGGGAGTTTTCACGAGCAGTACTTC.

The chain has TRBV28 and TRBJ1-2; D is undetermined. The CDR3 has 14 amino acids. The V gene's germline CDR1 is MDHEN and CDR2 SYDVKM. V lost 5 bases and J 4 bases, leaving 14 bases between the germline ends. The CDR3 spells CASSEGIGLYGYTF. DNA for the CDR3: TGTGCCAGCAGTGAGGGAATAGGGCTCTATGGCTACACCTTC.

J is TRBJ2-1 and V is TRBV2; 9 positions match TRBD2. CDR3 length: 15 residues. CDR1 and CDR2 (germline): SNHLY, FYNNEI. Trimming removed 7 bases from V and 6 bases from J; junction bases left unmatched: 10. The CDR3 sequence is CASNRERGAGNEQFF. CDR3 DNA sequence: TGTGCCAGCAACCGCGAGCGGGGGGCGGGCAATGAGCAGTTCTTC.

This chain links TRBV5-1 with TRBJ1-5, with 7 bases aligning to TRBD1. With 2 bases clipped from V and 4 bases from J, the junction kept 3 bases outside the gene matches. The CDR3 spans 14 residues. Germline V gene lookup returns CDR1 SGHRS and CDR2 YFSETQ. As DNA, the CDR3 is TGCGCCAGCAGCTTAGACAGGGAGAATCAGCCCCAGCATTTT. Protein product: CASSLDRENQPQHF.

The rearrangement uses TRBV4-2 and TRBJ2-7; 7 positions match TRBD2. V shed 0 bases, J shed 3 bases, and the junction held 5 bases outside the gene matches. The V gene's germline CDR1 is LGHNA and CDR2 YNFKEQ. CDR3 length equals 15 residues. CDR3 sequence: CASSQDFTGGYEQYF. CDR3 DNA: TGTGCCAGCAGCCAAGATTTCACGGGGGGCTACGAGCAGTACTTC.

V gene TRBV7-2 combines with J gene TRBJ1-4; possible D gene TRBD1, 6 bases. Looked up from germline, CDR1 is SGHTA and CDR2 is FQGNSA. CDR3 size: 14 residues. Trimming pared 4 bases from V and 5 bases from J, leaving 11 bases between. CDR3 nucleotide sequence: TGTGCCAGCAGCTCAGGACAGAGAAATGAAAAACTGTTTTTT. It specifies CASSSGQRNEKLFF.

V usage is TRBV6-5 and J usage is TRBJ2-2; 11 positions match TRBD1. Trimming cost V 6 bases and J 5 bases; bases outside gene matches: 2. Germline V CDR1 and CDR2: MNHEY, SVGAGI. The CDR3 has 14 residues. CDR3 in amino acids: CASSWDRGTGELFF. The DNA of the CDR3 is TGTGCCAGCAGCTGGGACAGGGGGACCGGGGAGCTGTTTTTT.

This clone has just one count. J is TRBJ2-5 and V is TRBV5-1, with a possible D match to TRBD2 (9 bases). CDR3 length: 15 residues. Germline V gene data show CDR1 as SGHRS and CDR2 as YFSETQ. Trimming stripped 4 bases from V and 2 bases from J, with 15 bases between. The CDR3 loop is CASSQGAGGQETQYF. The CDR3 nucleotides are TGCGCCAGCAGCCAGGGGGCGGGAGGGCAAGAGACCCAGTACTTC.

CDR3 protein: CASSPRTGGPAGYTF. The CDR3, as DNA: TGCGCCAGCAGCCCACGGACAGGGGGGCCAGCTGGCTACACCTTC. The chain combines TRBV5-1 with TRBJ1-2; 10 bases align to TRBD1. The V and J ends lost 4 bases and 7 bases, in that order; junction bases with no gene match: 10. The CDR3 loop spans 15 amino acids. Germline V gives CDR1 SGHRS, CDR2 YFSETQ.